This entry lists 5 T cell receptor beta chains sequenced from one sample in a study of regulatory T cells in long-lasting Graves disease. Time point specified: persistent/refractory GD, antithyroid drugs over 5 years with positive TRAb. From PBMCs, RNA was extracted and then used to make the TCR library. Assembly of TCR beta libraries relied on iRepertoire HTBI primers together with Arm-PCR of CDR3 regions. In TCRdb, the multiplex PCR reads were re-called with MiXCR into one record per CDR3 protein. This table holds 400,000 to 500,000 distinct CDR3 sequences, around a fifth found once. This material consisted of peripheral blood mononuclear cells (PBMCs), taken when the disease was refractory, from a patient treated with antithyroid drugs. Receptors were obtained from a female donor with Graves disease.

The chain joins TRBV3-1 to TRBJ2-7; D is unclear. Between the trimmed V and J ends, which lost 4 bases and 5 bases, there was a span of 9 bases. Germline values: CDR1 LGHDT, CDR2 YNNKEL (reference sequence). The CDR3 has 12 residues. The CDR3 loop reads CASSRTQNEQYF. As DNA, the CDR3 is TGTGCCAGCAGCCGTACACAGAACGAGCAGTACTTC.

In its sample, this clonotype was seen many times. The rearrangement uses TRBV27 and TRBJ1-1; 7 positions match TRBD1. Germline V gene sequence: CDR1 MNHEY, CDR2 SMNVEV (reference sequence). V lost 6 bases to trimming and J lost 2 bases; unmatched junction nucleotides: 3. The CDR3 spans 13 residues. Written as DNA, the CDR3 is TGTGCCAGCAGCACAGGGGTTAACACTGAAGCTTTCTTT. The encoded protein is CASSTGVNTEAFF.

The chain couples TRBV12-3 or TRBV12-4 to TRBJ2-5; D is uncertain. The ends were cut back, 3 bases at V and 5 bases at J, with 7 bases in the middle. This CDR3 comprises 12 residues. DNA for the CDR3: TGTGCCAGCAGTTTTAACAGCGAGACCCAGTACTTC. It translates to CASSFNSETQYF.

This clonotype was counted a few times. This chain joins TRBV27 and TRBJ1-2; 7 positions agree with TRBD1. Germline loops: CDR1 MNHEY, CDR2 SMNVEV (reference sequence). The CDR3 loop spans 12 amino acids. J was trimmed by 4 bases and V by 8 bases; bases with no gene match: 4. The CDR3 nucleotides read TGTGCCAGCCGGGACAGACTCTATGGCTACACCTTC. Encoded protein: CASRDRLYGYTF.

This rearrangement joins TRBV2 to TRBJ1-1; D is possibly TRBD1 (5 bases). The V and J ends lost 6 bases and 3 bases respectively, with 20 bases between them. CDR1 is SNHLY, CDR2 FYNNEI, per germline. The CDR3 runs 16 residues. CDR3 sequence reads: CASSAWGGRPYTEAFF. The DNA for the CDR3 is TGTGCCAGCAGCGCCTGGGGGGGGAGACCGTACACTGAAGCTTTCTTT.